A selection of T cell receptor beta chains follows, all from one sample in a study of blood T cell repertoires in COVID-19. Clones were sequenced by immunoSEQ multiplex PCR, and TCRdb holds only the in-frame ones, with some missing. This repertoire shows more than 65,000 clones, more than 75% found once; its top ten account for 7.4%. The source material was peripheral blood. The receptors originated from a human donor in a cohort sampled during active COVID-19. Each CDR3 is given with its conserved first and last residue. Each record gives: V gene, clone size, D gene, J gene, CDR3 DNA, CDR3 protein. D genes are given only for firm matches. Clone sizes are given selectively: once, few, many, or a class where the clone is expanded.

TRBV10-3	.	TRBD1	TRBJ1-2	TGTGCCATCAGTGAGTACGGACAGGACTATGGCTACACCTTC	CAISEYGQDYGYTF
TRBV4-3	.	TRBD1	TRBJ1-1	TGCGCCAGCAGCCAAGCCGGGACAGGGTGGGGAGACACTGAAGCTTTCTTT	CASSQAGTGWGDTEAFF
TRBV7-9	once	.	TRBJ1-3	TGTGCCAGCAGCCCGCCGGGGAGGGGTGGAAACACCATATATTTT	CASSPPGRGGNTIYF
TRBV7-2	.	TRBD1	TRBJ2-5	TGTGCCAGCAGCTCCCGGGGTAGGGGGCACCAAGAGACCCAGTACTTC	CASSSRGRGHQETQYF
TRBV3-1/TRBV3-2	.	.	TRBJ1-4	TGTGCCAGCAGCCCCCAGGGTGGATATGAAAAACTGTTTTTT	CASSPQGGYEKLFF
TRBV20-1	.	.	TRBJ2-7	TGCAGTGCTAGATCAGGGTTCGAGCAGTACTTC	CSARSGFEQYF
TRBV7-2	.	TRBD2	TRBJ2-2	TGTGCCAGCAGCTCGGTGGGGGGACTAGCCTCTGCCGGGGAGCTGTTTTTT	CASSSVGGLASAGELFF
TRBV5-1	.	TRBD1	TRBJ2-7	TGCGCCAGCAGCTTATCCGGGACAGGGGTACCCTACGAGCAGTACTTC	CASSLSGTGVPYEQYF
TRBV6-5	.	.	TRBJ2-7	TGTGCCAGCAGCCCGGGGACCTACGAGCAGTACTTC	CASSPGTYEQYF
TRBV5-1	.	TRBD1	TRBJ1-1	TGCGCCAGCAGCTGGGGACAGGTCGAAGCTGAAGCTTTCTTT	CASSWGQVEAEAFF
TRBV6-4	.	.	TRBJ2-2	TGTGCCAGCAGTGAGGGGCCGAACACCGGGGAGCTGTTTTTT	CASSEGPNTGELFF
TRBV4-1	once	TRBD2	TRBJ2-7	TGCGCCAGCAGCCAGGGACTAGCGGGGGTTGAGCAGTACTTC	CASSQGLAGVEQYF
TRBV19	.	.	TRBJ1-6	TGTGCCAGTAGTAGAGCGGACGTTCCTTCACCCCTCCACTTT	CASSRADVPSPLHF
TRBV29-1	.	.	TRBJ1-3	TGCAGCGTTCTTGCGCAACTCGCTGGAAACACCATATATTTT	CSVLAQLAGNTIYF
TRBV5-4	.	.	TRBJ1-2	TGTGCCAGCAGCTTGGACAGGGAATTCTATGGCTACACCTTC	CASSLDREFYGYTF
TRBV5-4	.	TRBD2	TRBJ2-1	TGTGCCAGCAGCTGGGGACTAGCGGGGGGGCCTGGGAATGAGCAGTTCTTC	CASSWGLAGGPGNEQFF
TRBV12-3/TRBV12-4	.	.	TRBJ1-2	TGTGCCAGCAGTTTAGGGGGGGTGAGTGGCTACACCTTC	CASSLGGVSGYTF
TRBV19	.	.	TRBJ1-5	TGTGCCAGTAGTATAGATCCAGGGCATAGCAATCAGCCCCAGCATTTT	CASSIDPGHSNQPQHF
TRBV25-1	.	TRBD1	TRBJ2-7	TGTGCCAGCAGTGGAGGGACAGGGGCCTACGAGCAGTACTTC	CASSGGTGAYEQYF
TRBV2	.	.	TRBJ2-5	TGTGCCAGCAAAGGGGACTCGGAGACCCAGTACTTC	CASKGDSETQYF
TRBV3-1/TRBV3-2	.	.	TRBJ1-6	TGTGCCAGCAGCCAGCCCTCTGGACAAAATTCACCCCTCCACTTT	CASSQPSGQNSPLHF
TRBV9	.	.	TRBJ2-1	TGTGCCAGCAGCGTACAACCTTCGGGAACCTACAATGAGCAGTTCTTC	CASSVQPSGTYNEQFF
TRBV7-3	once	.	TRBJ2-5	TGTGCCAGCAGCTTAACCGACGAGGCTGGCGAGACCCAGTACTTC	CASSLTDEAGETQYF
TRBV14	.	TRBD1	TRBJ1-2	TGTGCCAGCAGCCAAATAGGACAGGGGGCGCTTGGCTACACCTTC	CASSQIGQGALGYTF
TRBV5-4	.	TRBD1	TRBJ2-5	TGTGCCAGCAGCCGGGACAGGGGAGCAGAGACCCAGTACTTC	CASSRDRGAETQYF
TRBV2	.	.	TRBJ1-3	TGTGCCAGCAGTGAAGCGCGACTTAGAGGCACCATATATTTT	CASSEARLRGTIYF
TRBV7-9	.	.	TRBJ1-1	TGTGCCACCCGACAGGAGTTGAACACTGAAGCTTTCTTT	CATRQELNTEAFF
TRBV7-8	.	.	TRBJ1-3	TGTGCCAGCAGCTTAGACCCCCGTTACTTCGAAAACACCATATATTTT	CASSLDPRYFENTIYF
TRBV25-1	.	.	TRBJ1-6	TGTGCCAGCAGTGAATATAAGGGGGATAATTCACCCCTCCACTTT	CASSEYKGDNSPLHF
TRBV4-3	.	TRBD1	TRBJ1-2	TGCGCCAGCAGCCCCATGACAGGGGCTTTTGGCTACACCTTC	CASSPMTGAFGYTF
TRBV11-2	.	TRBD1	TRBJ2-3	TGTGCCAGCAGCTCCACTTCCGGGACAGGTCTTATGGATACGCAGTATTTT	CASSSTSGTGLMDTQYF
TRBV9	.	.	TRBJ2-5	TGTGCCAGCAGCACCGGGGTAGCGGAGATAGAGACCCAGTACTTC	CASSTGVAEIETQYF
TRBV19	.	TRBD1	TRBJ1-5	TGTGCCAGTAGAAACGACAGGGGCCGCAATCAGCCCCAGCATTTT	CASRNDRGRNQPQHF
TRBV7-2	few	.	TRBJ1-3	TGTGCCAGCAGCGAGCCCCAAGCTCGTAACACCATATATTTT	CASSEPQARNTIYF
TRBV20-1	few	.	TRBJ2-7	TGCAGTGCTTCCCAGTACGAGCAGTACTTC	CSASQYEQYF
TRBV4-3	.	TRBD2	TRBJ2-1	TGCGCCAGCAGCCAAGAGGCTAGCGGGTTTTATGAGCAGTTCTTC	CASSQEASGFYEQFF
TRBV3-1/TRBV3-2	.	TRBD2	TRBJ2-1	TGTGCCAGCAGCCAAGAGGGACTAGCATTCAATGAGCAGTTCTTC	CASSQEGLAFNEQFF
TRBV5-6	.	.	TRBJ2-7	TGTGCCAGCAGCTTGAGAGGGCTAGCCCCCTACGAGCAGTACTTC	CASSLRGLAPYEQYF
TRBV24-1	.	.	TRBJ2-7	TGTGCCACCAGTGATTTGTCCGTCAGGGTGTTAAGAGAGCAGTACTTC	CATSDLSVRVLREQYF
TRBV7-2	.	TRBD2	TRBJ2-5	TGTGCCAGCAGCTTAACTAGCGGGGTGCTGGGGAGCCAGTACTTC	CASSLTSGVLGSQYF
TRBV7-8	.	.	TRBJ2-7	TGTGCCAGCAGCCAGACCTCGGACACCTCCTACGAGCAGTACTTC	CASSQTSDTSYEQYF
TRBV6-5	.	.	TRBJ1-2	TGTGCCAGCAGTTACAGACAGTCTAACTATGGCTACACCTTC	CASSYRQSNYGYTF
TRBV29-1	.	.	TRBJ1-4	TGCAGCGTTGAAGGAGGACTCGGTGGAAAACTGTTTTTT	CSVEGGLGGKLFF
TRBV28	.	.	TRBJ2-7	TGTGCCAGCAGTCGCGTCGTGATATACGAGCAGTACTTC	CASSRVVIYEQYF
TRBV6-5	once	TRBD2	TRBJ2-3	TGTGCCAGCGAGGGAGCGGGGGGCACAGATACGCAGTATTTT	CASEGAGGTDTQYF
TRBV24-1	.	.	TRBJ1-1	TGTGCCACCAGGGGGCGCGTGAACACTGAAGCTTTCTTT	CATRGRVNTEAFF
TRBV6-5	.	TRBD1	TRBJ1-2	TGTGCCAGCAGTTACCCGGGACAGGGGGCGGCTGGCTACACCTTC	CASSYPGQGAAGYTF
TRBV10-1	.	TRBD1	TRBJ1-3	TGCGCCAGCAGTGAGTTTTCGAGGACAGGGAGCCTTTCATCCAGCTCTGGAAACACCATATATTTT	CASSEFSRTGSLSSSSGNTIYF
TRBV7-9	.	.	TRBJ1-2	TGTGCCAGCAGCCTAACCCGGACCAGCGGCTATGGCTACACCTTC	CASSLTRTSGYGYTF
TRBV19	.	TRBD1	TRBJ1-3	TGTGCCAGTAGTACGGACAGGGTTTTGGCTGGAAACACCATATATTTT	CASSTDRVLAGNTIYF